A selection of T cell receptor beta chains follows, all from one sample in a study of CD8 T cells in ankylosing spondylitis. TCRdb recomputed calls from the 5' RACE reads with MiXCR, one row per CDR3 protein. The sample records approximately 520,000 distinct CDR3 sequences, about 5.4% being singletons. The sample comprised blood, either unsorted or a sorted T cell fraction (not recorded which). The receptors derive from a male donor with ankylosing spondylitis. Each CDR3 is given with its conserved first and last residue. A D gene is named only where the DNA matches it firmly. Some rows have no size entry. The others give once, few or many, or a class for an expanded clone.

d_gene	v_gene	j_gene	abundance	CDR3aa	CDR3nt
NA	TRBV7-9	TRBJ2-2	many	CASSGTRQVANTGELFF	TGTGCCAGCAGCGGGACCAGACAGGTGGCGAACACCGGGGAGCTGTTTTTT
TRBD1	TRBV5-1	TRBJ2-2	many	CASEINRGSDTGELFF	TGCGCCAGCGAGATCAACAGGGGGTCGGACACCGGGGAGCTGTTTTTT
TRBD1	TRBV20-1	TRBJ1-4	many	CSARDGVTGVGEKLFF	TGCAGTGCTAGAGATGGCGTGACAGGGGTTGGAGAAAAACTGTTTTTT
NA	TRBV20-1	TRBJ2-3	many	CSAREGAPGDPTQYF	TGCAGTGCTAGAGAGGGAGCCCCCGGCGACCCTACGCAGTATTTT
NA	TRBV5-1	TRBJ1-4	many	CASSLVAGNEKLFF	TGCGCCAGCAGCTTGGTAGCAGGGAATGAAAAACTGTTTTTT
NA	TRBV4-2	TRBJ1-3	many	CASSQDGGVNTIYF	TGTGCCAGCAGCCAAGATGGGGGTGTAAACACCATATATTTT
TRBD1	TRBV7-2	TRBJ1-1	many	CASGGQGATEAFF	TGTGCCAGCGGGGGACAGGGGGCCACTGAAGCTTTCTTT
TRBD1	TRBV20-1	TRBJ1-6	many	CSARLRTWQGGMSSYNSPLHF	TGCAGTGCTAGACTACGGACATGGCAGGGGGGGATGAGCTCCTATAATTCACCCCTCCACTTT
TRBD2	TRBV3-1	TRBJ2-7	NA	CASSQTGGGYEQYF	TGTGCCAGCAGCCAAACGGGAGGAGGCTACGAGCAGTACTTC
NA	TRBV29-1	TRBJ2-1	many	CSVIRRGGLRRDEQFF	TGCAGCGTTATCCGGCGAGGAGGCCTAAGGCGGGATGAGCAGTTCTTC
NA	TRBV20-1	TRBJ1-3	many	CSARDPRGSGNTIYF	TGCAGTGCTAGAGATCCGAGGGGTAGCGGAAACACCATATATTTT
NA	TRBV6-1	TRBJ2-2	few	CASSQETGTATGELFF	TGTGCCAGCAGCCAAGAGACCGGGACCGCCACCGGGGAGCTGTTTTTT
TRBD1	TRBV20-1	TRBJ1-3	many	CSAAQGADRTIYF	TGCAGTGCTGCTCAGGGGGCAGATCGTACCATATATTTT
TRBD2	TRBV28	TRBJ2-1	NA	CASLRSGRGGGFF	TGTGCCAGTCTGAGGAGCGGGAGAGGAGGAGGATTCTTC
TRBD1	TRBV12-3/TRBV12-4	TRBJ2-5	many	CASSLGQGWSWGQYF	TGTGCCAGCAGTTTAGGACAGGGTTGGTCCTGGGGTCAGTACTTC
NA	TRBV7-9	TRBJ2-7	few	CASLGEGGDSYEQYF	TGTGCCAGCCTTGGTGAAGGGGGTGATTCCTACGAGCAGTACTTC
NA	TRBV7-2	TRBJ2-7	many	CASSRTGLSSYEQYF	TGTGCCAGCAGTCGCACAGGTTTAAGCTCCTACGAGCAGTACTTC
NA	TRBV29-1	TRBJ2-1	many	CSVEGGFAYEQFF	TGCAGCGTTGAAGGGGGGTTTGCCTATGAGCAGTTCTTC
NA	TRBV18	TRBJ2-5	many	CASSLDAPSQYF	TGTGCCAGCTCACTGGACGCCCCCTCCCAGTACTTC
NA	TRBV6-5	TRBJ2-1	many	CASSYLADTYNEQFF	TGTGCCAGCAGTTACTTAGCGGATACCTACAATGAGCAGTTCTTC
NA	TRBV29-1	TRBJ2-1	many	CSVGQNNEQFF	TGCAGCGTAGGACAGAACAATGAGCAGTTCTTC
TRBD2	TRBV6-2/TRBV6-3	TRBJ2-1	NA	CASSYSMASGYNEQFF	TGTGCCAGCAGTTACTCTATGGCTAGCGGTTACAATGAGCAGTTCTTC
TRBD2	TRBV6-1	TRBJ2-1	many	CASGQGRSGLANRNEQFF	TGTGCCAGCGGTCAGGGGAGATCGGGACTAGCGAATAGGAATGAGCAGTTCTTC